A selection of T cell receptor beta chains follows, all from one sample in a study of cytomegalovirus exposure and HLA in healthy donors. The data were produced by immunoSEQ multiplex PCR, yet TCRdb's version contains in-frame clones alone and is incomplete. The sample carries some 200,000 clones, 60% to 85% recorded once. Sequenced input: PBMCs. Source of these receptors: a girl between 10 and 17 years old in good health and CMV-seropositive. CDR3s include the opening cysteine and the closing phenylalanine or tryptophan. A D gene is named only where the DNA matches it firmly. Clone size appears in some rows only: once, few, many, or a class for an expanded clone.

j_call v_call d_call clone_size cdr3_aa cdr3_nt
TRBJ2-7 TRBV7-6 NA NA CASSLAGDYEQYF TGTGCCAGCAGCTTAGCCGGGGACTACGAGCAGTACTTC
TRBJ2-7 TRBV5-1 TRBD1 NA CASSLPTGGSSYEQYF TGCGCCAGCAGCCTGCCCACAGGGGGGAGCTCCTACGAGCAGTACTTC
TRBJ1-1 TRBV13 TRBD1 NA CASSPRTGKRGNTEAFF TGTGCCAGCAGCCCTCGGACAGGGAAGAGGGGGAACACTGAAGCTTTCTTT
TRBJ1-1 TRBV6-6 NA NA CASSIIANSEAFF TGTGCCAGCAGCATCATTGCTAACTCGGAAGCTTTCTTT
TRBJ2-7 TRBV11-3 TRBD2 NA CASSLEGLAGSYEQYF TGTGCCAGCAGCTTAGAAGGGCTAGCGGGCTCCTACGAGCAGTACTTC
TRBJ2-7 TRBV4-1 NA NA CASSLSGLYEQYF TGCGCCAGCAGCCTCTCAGGCCTCTACGAGCAGTACTTC
TRBJ2-7 TRBV7-2 TRBD2 NA CASSSTSGGPYEQYF TGTGCCAGCAGCTCGACTAGCGGGGGACCCTACGAGCAGTACTTC
TRBJ2-2 TRBV5-1 NA NA CASSSQPQGTGELFF TGCGCCAGCAGCTCCCAACCACAGGGCACCGGGGAGCTGTTTTTT
TRBJ1-2 TRBV14 NA once CASSPGQFYGYTF TGTGCCAGCAGCCCTGGACAGTTCTATGGCTACACCTTC
TRBJ2-7 TRBV27 NA few CASSSPTSVSYEQYF TGTGCCAGCAGTTCCCCCACTAGTGTCTCCTACGAGCAGTACTTC
TRBJ2-2 TRBV2 NA NA CASKPGAGELFF TGTGCCAGTAAGCCCGGGGCCGGGGAGCTGTTTTTT
TRBJ1-2 TRBV5-6 NA NA CASSTWTDSNYGYTF TGTGCCAGCAGCACTTGGACAGATTCTAACTATGGCTACACCTTC
TRBJ2-5 TRBV5-1 NA NA CASSPQPGEGETQYF TGCGCCAGCAGTCCGCAACCAGGGGAAGGGGAGACCCAGTACTTC
TRBJ1-4 TRBV29-1 NA few CSVAQNEKLFF TGCAGCGTTGCCCAGAATGAAAAACTGTTTTTT
TRBJ1-2 TRBV21-1 NA NA CSAEGTNYGYTF TGCAGCGCGGAGGGTACTAACTATGGCTACACCTTC
TRBJ2-7 TRBV7-2 NA NA CASVPGRAAYEQYF TGTGCCAGCGTCCCCGGGCGGGCGGCCTACGAGCAGTACTTC
TRBJ1-1 TRBV10-1 NA once CASSQGVGTEAFF TGCGCCAGCAGCCAGGGCGTCGGGACTGAAGCTTTCTTT
TRBJ1-2 TRBV2 TRBD1 NA CASSPYTGVDGYTF TGTGCCAGCAGCCCGTATACAGGGGTGGATGGCTACACCTTC
TRBJ1-6 TRBV7-2 TRBD1 NA CASSSQGVSPLHF TGTGCCAGCAGCTCACAGGGGGTTTCACCCCTCCACTTT
TRBJ1-2 TRBV13 NA NA CASSPRGDRSYGYTF TGTGCCAGCAGCCCGCGGGGGGATCGAAGCTATGGCTACACCTTC
TRBJ2-1 TRBV7-8 NA NA CASSRTAEVEQFF TGTGCCAGCAGCCGAACCGCCGAGGTTGAGCAGTTCTTC
TRBJ1-1 TRBV29-1 NA NA CSVRGPPGVQAFF TGCAGCGTTCGCGGGCCCCCCGGGGTACAAGCTTTCTTT
TRBJ2-3 TRBV27 TRBD2 NA CASSYLAGGSTDTQYF TGTGCCAGCAGTTATTTAGCGGGGGGGAGCACAGATACGCAGTATTTT
TRBJ1-1 TRBV10-3 NA NA CAISVGSAGATEAFF TGTGCCATCAGTGTTGGATCGGCTGGAGCCACTGAAGCTTTCTTT
TRBJ2-7 TRBV27 NA NA CASRAASSYEQYF TGTGCCAGCAGGGCAGCTAGCTCCTACGAGCAGTACTTC
TRBJ2-5 TRBV10-2 TRBD2 NA CASSESWTRGETQYF TGCGCCAGCAGTGAGTCCTGGACTAGGGGAGAGACCCAGTACTTC
TRBJ1-2 TRBV19 TRBD1 NA CASSPPPGQGVGYTF TGTGCCAGTAGTCCCCCCCCGGGACAGGGGGTTGGCTACACCTTC
TRBJ2-1 TRBV5-4 TRBD1 NA CASSLWDRALGEQFF TGTGCCAGCAGCTTGTGGGACAGGGCGTTGGGTGAGCAGTTCTTC
TRBJ2-2 TRBV4-3 NA few CASSQRYYERNTGELFF TGCGCCAGCAGCCAAAGATATTATGAGCGGAACACCGGGGAGCTGTTTTTT
TRBJ2-2 TRBV2 TRBD2 once CASRGTSGGAVGELFF TGTGCCAGCAGGGGGACTAGCGGGGGGGCCGTCGGGGAGCTGTTTTTT
TRBJ2-7 TRBV4-1 NA NA CASSPSGSDEQYF TGCGCCAGCAGCCCTTCTGGCAGCGACGAGCAGTACTTC
TRBJ1-2 TRBV27 TRBD1 few CASSRVGGSPGYTF TGTGCCAGCAGCAGAGTAGGGGGCTCACCTGGCTACACCTTC
TRBJ1-1 TRBV4-1 TRBD1 NA CASSRIGGGEAFF TGCGCCAGCAGCCGAATAGGGGGCGGTGAAGCTTTCTTT
TRBJ2-7 TRBV29-1 TRBD1 NA CSVEWSTGVAYEQYF TGCAGCGTTGAATGGTCTACAGGGGTAGCCTACGAGCAGTACTTC
TRBJ2-3 TRBV7-8 TRBD2 NA CASSSERGGDTQYF TGTGCCAGCAGTTCCGAGCGGGGGGGGGATACGCAGTATTTT
TRBJ2-5 TRBV11-3 TRBD2 NA CASSLRAGDQETQYF TGTGCCAGCAGCTTACGAGCGGGGGATCAAGAGACCCAGTACTTC
TRBJ2-5 TRBV7-2 TRBD2 NA CASSLWTGGETQYF TGTGCCAGCAGCTTGTGGACGGGGGGAGAGACCCAGTACTTC
TRBJ2-3 TRBV15 NA NA CATSRRALGESDTQYF TGTGCCACCAGCAGGAGGGCCCTGGGCGAGTCGGATACGCAGTATTTT
TRBJ2-3 TRBV7-2 TRBD2 NA CASSLARAGGLIDTQYF TGTGCCAGCAGCTTAGCCCGAGCGGGGGGGCTGATAGATACGCAGTATTTT
TRBJ2-2 TRBV5-1 NA NA CASSLPTPTGELFF TGCGCCAGCAGCCTTCCGACACCCACCGGGGAGCTGTTTTTT
TRBJ1-6 TRBV4-1 NA NA CASSHFNSPLHF TGCGCCAGCAGCCACTTTAATTCACCCCTCCACTTT
TRBJ2-2 TRBV2 TRBD1 once CASRDRVDTGELFF TGTGCCAGCAGGGACAGGGTAGACACCGGGGAGCTGTTTTTT
TRBJ1-4 TRBV5-6 NA NA CASSLYREINEKLFF TGTGCCAGCAGCTTGTATCGGGAGATTAATGAAAAACTGTTTTTT
TRBJ2-3 TRBV10-2 TRBD2 NA CASSESRGRLAGDTSTDTQYF TGCGCCAGCAGTGAGTCGAGGGGCAGGCTAGCGGGGGACACTAGCACAGATACGCAGTATTTT
TRBJ1-6 TRBV4-1 NA NA CASSPRADYNSPLHF TGCGCCAGCAGCCCGAGGGCTGATTATAATTCACCCCTCCACTTT
TRBJ2-7 TRBV9 NA NA CASSVEEAWRTYEQYF TGTGCCAGCAGCGTAGAGGAGGCGTGGCGTACCTACGAGCAGTACTTC
TRBJ2-7 TRBV7-7 TRBD1 NA CASRRTGTGRLWDYEQYF TGTGCCAGCAGACGTACCGGGACAGGAAGGCTCTGGGACTACGAGCAGTACTTC
TRBJ1-6 TRBV6-6 TRBD1 NA CASGDRGHSPLHF TGTGCCAGCGGTGACAGGGGTCATTCACCCCTCCACTTT
TRBJ2-3 TRBV27 NA NA CASSLGAGNPRPRNNTDTQYF TGTGCCAGCAGTTTAGGGGCGGGGAACCCCAGACCCCGAAACAACACAGATACGCAGTATTTT
TRBJ2-7 TRBV7-9 NA NA CASSLARGTSLEQYF TGTGCCAGCAGCTTAGCGAGGGGGACCTCCCTCGAGCAGTACTTC
TRBJ1-5 TRBV7-8 TRBD1 few CASSFSDRAGNQPQHF TGTGCCAGCAGCTTTTCCGACAGGGCTGGCAATCAGCCCCAGCATTTT
TRBJ1-1 TRBV7-9 TRBD1 NA CASTRTGEGTEAFF TGTGCCAGCACCCGGACAGGGGAGGGTACTGAAGCTTTCTTT
TRBJ2-7 TRBV9 NA NA CASSVGQGPSYEQYF TGTGCCAGCAGCGTAGGGCAGGGGCCCTCCTACGAGCAGTACTTC